A single sample gave rise to the 5 T cell receptor beta chains below, sequenced in a study of regulatory T cells in long-lasting Graves disease. According to the study, TCR beta libraries were built with iRepertoire HTBI primers and CDR3-region Arm-PCR. In TCRdb, the multiplex PCR reads were re-called with MiXCR into one record per CDR3 protein. The repertoire includes more than 650,000 distinct CDR3 sequences, 25% to 30% of them detected once, and under 50% sits in the top ten. Described time point: persistent/refractory GD, antithyroid drugs over 5 years with positive TRAb. PBMC RNA was the source of the TCR library. The sample was peripheral blood mononuclear cells (PBMCs), taken when the disease was refractory, from a patient treated with antithyroid drugs. All receptors derive from a female donor with Graves disease.

This clonotype was picked up many times. The CDR3 region is CASSLDQGRNTEAFF. DNA of the CDR3: TGTGCCAGCAGTTTAGACCAGGGAAGGAACACTGAAGCTTTCTTT. The V and J genes are TRBV28 and TRBJ1-1; tentative D call: TRBD1 (5 bases). Germline CDR1 reads MDHEN; CDR2 reads SYDVKM. V lost 2 bases, J lost 1 base, and 11 bases lay in between. The CDR3 is made up of 15 amino acids.

The chain combines TRBV13 with TRBJ2-2; possibly TRBD1 or TRBD2 for D (5 bases each). Trimming shortened V by 1 base and J by 0 bases, and 15 bases separated the two germline ends. CDR1 PRHDT and CDR2 FYEKMQ come from the germline V gene (reference sequence). This CDR3 region has 18 residues. The CDR3 spells CASSLAQAGASNTGELFF. The CDR3, as DNA: TGTGCCAGCAGCTTAGCGCAGGCCGGGGCATCGAACACCGGGGAGCTGTTTTTT.

The J gene is TRBJ1-5, the V gene TRBV10-3, with a tentative D call TRBD1 (6 bases). This CDR3 is 13 amino acids long. Germline V CDR1 and CDR2: ENHRY, SYGVKD. Trimming shortened V by 2 bases and J by 6 bases, and 8 bases separated the two germline ends. The CDR3 coding sequence is TGTGCCATCAGTGAGACAGGGATTCAGCCCCAGCATTTT. Its protein product is CAISETGIQPQHF.

This rearrangement joins TRBV6-1 to TRBJ1-5; D is undetermined. With 3 bases removed from V and 7 bases from J, the gap between germline ends came to 10 bases. There are 13 residues in the CDR3. Germline CDR1 and CDR2: MNHNS and SASEGT. The DNA of the CDR3 is TGTGCCAGCAGTGAGGCGGGTAAACAGCCCCAGCATTTT. Translation gives CASSEAGKQPQHF.

This clonotype has a count of ten or more. The rearrangement uses TRBV2 and TRBJ1-2; 8 bases match TRBD1. The V and J ends lost 6 bases and 5 bases, in that order; junction bases with no gene match: 5. Germline lookup yields CDR1 SNHLY and CDR2 FYNNEI. CDR3 length equals 13 residues. CDR3 protein: CASSDRGRYGYTF. The DNA for the CDR3 is TGTGCCAGCAGCGACAGGGGTCGGTATGGCTACACCTTC. Full variable domain (remainder filled in from reference TRBV2 and TRBJ1-2): EPEVTQTPSHQVTQMGQEVILRCVPISNHLYFYWYRQILGQKVEFLVSFYNNEISEKSEIFDDQFSVERPDGSNFTLKIRSTKLEDSAMYFCASSDRGRYGYTFGSGTRLTVV.